This TCR beta chain emerged from a study of blood T cell repertoires in COVID-19. Recruitment covered about 25 US areas and drew participants whose ages spanned roughly 18 to 90 years. A case of COVID-19 had been met by exposed participants within 2 weeks before study entry. This CDR3 comprises 14 residues. V lost 3 bases and J 4 bases, leaving 15 bases between the germline ends. The germline V gene encodes CDR1 GTSNPN and CDR2 SVGIG (reference sequence). Method: immunoSEQ multiplex PCR; TCRdb's copy keeps in-frame clones and lacks some. There are about 320,000 clones in the sample; less than 85% occur only once, and 1.9% lies in the top ten.

The clonotype was recovered from a woman in her twenties or thirties who had been exposed to COVID-19. Specimen: PBMCs or T cells enriched from blood (not recorded which). The gene calls are TRBV30 and TRBJ2-5, with a tentative D call TRBD1 (6 bases). The CDR3 is CAWRVLGGSETQYF. The CDR3 nucleotides read TGTGCCTGGAGGGTGTTAGGGGGTTCAGAGACCCAGTACTTC.